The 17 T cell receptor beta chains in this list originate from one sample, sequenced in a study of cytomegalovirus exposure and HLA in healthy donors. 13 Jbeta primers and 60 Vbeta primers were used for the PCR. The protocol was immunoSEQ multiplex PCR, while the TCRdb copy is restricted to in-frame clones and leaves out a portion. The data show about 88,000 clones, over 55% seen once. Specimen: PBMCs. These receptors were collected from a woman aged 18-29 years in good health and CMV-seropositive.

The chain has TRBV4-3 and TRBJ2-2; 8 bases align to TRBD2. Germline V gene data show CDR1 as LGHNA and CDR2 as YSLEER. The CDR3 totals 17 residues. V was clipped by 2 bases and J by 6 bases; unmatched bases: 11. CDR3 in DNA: TGCGCCAGCAGCCAACCTTTGGGGACTAGTTGGGCCGGGGAGCTGTTTTTT. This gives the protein CASSQPLGTSWAGELFF.

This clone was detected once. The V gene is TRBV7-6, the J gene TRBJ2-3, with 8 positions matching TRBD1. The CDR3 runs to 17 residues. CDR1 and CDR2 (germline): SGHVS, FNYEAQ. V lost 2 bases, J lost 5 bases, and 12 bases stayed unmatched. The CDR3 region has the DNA TGTGCCAGCAGCTTAAAGGGGCCAGGGGGCGTCGGAGATACGCAGTATTTT. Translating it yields CASSLKGPGGVGDTQYF. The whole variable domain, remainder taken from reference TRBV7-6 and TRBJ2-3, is GAGVSQSPRYKVTKRGQDVALRCDPISGHVSLYWYRQALGQGPEFLTYFNYEAQQDKSGLPNDRFSAERPEGSISTLTIQRTEQRDSAMYRCASSLKGPGGVGDTQYFGPGTRLTVL.

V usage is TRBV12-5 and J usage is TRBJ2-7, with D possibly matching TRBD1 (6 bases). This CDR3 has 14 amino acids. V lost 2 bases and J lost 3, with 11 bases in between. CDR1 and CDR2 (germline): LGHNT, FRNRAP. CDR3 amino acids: CASGLFDRFYEQYF. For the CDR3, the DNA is TGTGCTAGTGGTTTGTTCGACAGGTTCTACGAGCAGTACTTC.

The CDR3 spells CASSLGQGSNQPQHF. In nucleotides, the CDR3 is TGTGCCAGCAGTTTAGGGCAGGGTAGCAATCAGCCCCAGCATTTT. J is TRBJ1-5 and V is TRBV28; TRBD1 might be the D (5 bases). The CDR3 is 15 residues long. The V gene's germline CDR1 is MDHEN and CDR2 SYDVKM. Trimming removed 2 bases at V and 0 bases at J, with 8 bases between.

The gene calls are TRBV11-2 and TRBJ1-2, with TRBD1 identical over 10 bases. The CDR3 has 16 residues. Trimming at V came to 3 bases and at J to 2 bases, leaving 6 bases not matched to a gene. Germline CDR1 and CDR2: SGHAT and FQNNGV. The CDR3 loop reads CASSFAQGQGNYGYTF. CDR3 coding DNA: TGTGCCAGCAGCTTCGCTCAGGGACAGGGGAACTATGGCTACACCTTC.

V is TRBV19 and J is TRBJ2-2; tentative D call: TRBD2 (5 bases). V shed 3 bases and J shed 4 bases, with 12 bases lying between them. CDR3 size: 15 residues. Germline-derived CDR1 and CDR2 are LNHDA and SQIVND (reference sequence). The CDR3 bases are TGTGCCAGTAGTATTTCACGGGGATCCACCGGGGAGCTGTTTTTT. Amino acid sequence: CASSISRGSTGELFF.

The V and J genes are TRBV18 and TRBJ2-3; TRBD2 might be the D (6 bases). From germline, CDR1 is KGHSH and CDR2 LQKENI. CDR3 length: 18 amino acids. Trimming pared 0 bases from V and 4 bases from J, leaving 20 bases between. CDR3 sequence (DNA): TGTGCCAGCTCACCACCGGATCGATCGAGACTAGTGGCAGATACGCAGTATTTT. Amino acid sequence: CASSPPDRSRLVADTQYF.

CDR3 sequence: CASSPPWGGGYTF. The CDR3 region has the DNA TGTGCCAGCAGCCCCCCATGGGGGGGTGGCTACACCTTC. The chain links TRBV7-2 to TRBJ1-2; D possibly corresponds to TRBD1 (5 bases). The germline CDR1 and CDR2 sequences are SGHTA and FQGNSA. The CDR3 covers 13 residues. V dropped 5 bases and J dropped 7 bases, with 14 bases sitting between them.

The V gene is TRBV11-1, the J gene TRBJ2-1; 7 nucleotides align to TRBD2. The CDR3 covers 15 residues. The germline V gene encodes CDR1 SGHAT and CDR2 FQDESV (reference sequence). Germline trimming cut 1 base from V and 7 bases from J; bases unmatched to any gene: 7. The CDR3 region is CASSLEEASGNEQFF. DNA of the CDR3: TGTGCCAGCAGCTTAGAGGAGGCTAGCGGTAATGAGCAGTTCTTC.

This CDR3 reads CASSQDTRTATLAGELFF. CDR3 nucleotide sequence: TGTGCCAGCAGCCAAGATACGCGGACAGCGACCTTAGCAGGGGAGCTGTTTTTT. The gene calls are TRBV4-2 and TRBJ2-2, with D tentatively TRBD1 (6 bases). The CDR3 has 18 amino acids. The V end lost 0 bases, the J end lost 8 bases, and 22 bases lay between the germline ends. Germline V gives CDR1 LGHNA, CDR2 YNFKEQ.

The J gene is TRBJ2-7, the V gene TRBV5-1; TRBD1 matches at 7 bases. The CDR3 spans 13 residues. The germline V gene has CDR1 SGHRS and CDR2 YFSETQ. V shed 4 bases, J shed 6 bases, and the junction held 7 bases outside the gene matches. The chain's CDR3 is CASSLEQGSEQYF. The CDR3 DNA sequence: TGCGCCAGCAGCCTCGAACAGGGGAGCGAGCAGTACTTC.

The CDR3 protein is CASRNRTEAFF. The CDR3 DNA sequence: TGCGCCAGCCGTAACCGGACTGAAGCTTTCTTT. This sequence joins TRBV5-1 and TRBJ1-1; no clear D gene. The CDR3 length is 11 residues. Trimming left V 7 bases short and J 5 bases short, with 9 bases between. Germline V CDR1 and CDR2: SGHRS, YFSETQ.

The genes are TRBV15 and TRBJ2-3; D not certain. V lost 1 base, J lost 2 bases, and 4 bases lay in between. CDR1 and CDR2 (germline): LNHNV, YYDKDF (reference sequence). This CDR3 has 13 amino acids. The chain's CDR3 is CATSRGLTDTQYF. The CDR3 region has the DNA TGTGCCACCAGCAGAGGACTCACAGATACGCAGTATTTT.

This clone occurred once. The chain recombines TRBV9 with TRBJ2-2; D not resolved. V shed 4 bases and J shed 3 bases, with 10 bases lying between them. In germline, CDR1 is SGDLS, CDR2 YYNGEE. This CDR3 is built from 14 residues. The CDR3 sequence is CASSPAPDTGELFF. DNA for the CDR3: TGTGCCAGCAGCCCTGCCCCAGACACCGGGGAGCTGTTTTTT.

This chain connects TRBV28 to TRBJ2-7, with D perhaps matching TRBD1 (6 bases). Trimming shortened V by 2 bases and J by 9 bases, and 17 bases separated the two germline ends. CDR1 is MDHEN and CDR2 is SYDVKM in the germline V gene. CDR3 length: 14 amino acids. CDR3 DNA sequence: TGTGCCAGCAGTTTAGGGGGCCCGGAAGTCAGGCAGTACTTC. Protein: CASSLGGPEVRQYF.

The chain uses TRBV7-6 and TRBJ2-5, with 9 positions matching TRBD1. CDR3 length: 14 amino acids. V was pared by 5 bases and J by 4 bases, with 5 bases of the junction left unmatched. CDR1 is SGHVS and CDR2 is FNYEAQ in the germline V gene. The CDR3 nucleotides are TGTGCCAGCAGCGGGGACAGGGACCCAGAGACCCAGTACTTC. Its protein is CASSGDRDPETQYF.

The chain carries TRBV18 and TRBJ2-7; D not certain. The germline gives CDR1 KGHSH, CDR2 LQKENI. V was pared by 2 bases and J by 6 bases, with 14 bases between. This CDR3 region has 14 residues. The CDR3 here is CASSPSQELGEQYF. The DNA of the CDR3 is TGTGCCAGCTCACCAAGCCAGGAACTGGGCGAGCAGTACTTC.